Below, one T cell receptor (beta chain) is given with its context. These data originate in a study of control samples from healthy donors and cancer patients. Profiled with immunoSEQ multiplex PCR; TCRdb holds only in-frame clones, not every one. The sample comprises over 150,000 clones, about 90% of which are singletons, and 2% to 2.5% rests with the top ten. This receptor was taken from a middle-aged woman in good health. Sequencing used blood.

CDR3 loop: CATMGDTQETQYF. The DNA of the CDR3 is TGTGCCACCATGGGCGATACCCAAGAGACCCAGTACTTC. The chain has TRBV11-2 and TRBJ2-5; D not certain. The length of the CDR3 is 13 residues. V lost 10 bases to trimming and J lost 1 base, with 13 bases between them. CDR1 and CDR2 from the germline V gene are SGHAT and FQNNGV. Filled out from reference TRBV11-2 and TRBJ2-5, the complete variable domain reads EAGVAQSPRYKIIEKRQSVAFWCNPISGHATLYWYQQILGQGPKLLIQFQNNGVVDDSQLPKDRFSAERLKGVDSTLKIQPAKLEDSAVYLCATMGDTQETQYFGPGTRLLVL.